This TCR beta chain was observed in a study of blood T cells in healthy people across ages. Using a J-beta primer mix together with a sample-barcoded 5' primer, a second PCR was run for about 6 to 12 cycles. TCRdb processed the 5' RACE reads anew with MiXCR; each CDR3 protein has one entry. The sample includes approximately 730,000 distinct CDR3 sequences, about 55% of them seen just once. The germline V gene encodes CDR1 MGHRA and CDR2 YSYEKL. This CDR3 region has 14 residues. V lost 0 bases and J 12 bases, leaving 17 bases between the germline ends. V gene TRBV4-1 combines with J gene TRBJ1-1; tentative D call: TRBD1 (5 bases). The TCR comes from a man older than 75 in good health. Sequences were obtained from blood. The CDR3 nucleotides read TGCGCCAGCAGCCAAGACACGGGGCGGGAAAGGACTTTCTTT. Translating gives CASSQDTGRERTFF.